Reported below is one TCR beta chain. Using immunoSEQ multiplex PCR, the repertoire was profiled, and TCRdb retains in-frame clones only, with some absent. The sample includes approximately 100,000 clones, around 72% of them seen just once. This specimen comes from a study of blood T cell repertoires in COVID-19. Study as a whole: Donors in the United States, Italy and Spain gave samples during acute or convalescent COVID-19.

In germline, CDR1 is LNHDA, CDR2 SQIVND (reference sequence). Trimming took 2 bases from V and 8 from J, leaving 12 bases between them. CDR3 length: 13 amino acids. This TCR came from a man aged 70 or older with acute or convalescent COVID-19. V is TRBV19 and J is TRBJ1-1, with D tentatively TRBD1 (5 bases). The source material was peripheral blood. In nucleotides, the CDR3 is TGTGCCAGTAGTATAAATGAGGAGGGGGAAGCTTTCTTT. Its translation: CASSINEEGEAFF.